This record concerns one TCR beta chain sequence. V was clipped by 5 bases and J by 9 bases; unmatched bases: 11. CDR1 is GTSNPN and CDR2 is SVGIG in the germline V gene (reference sequence). The length of the CDR3 is 15 residues. This sample is part of a study of T cell changes during pregnancy in multiple sclerosis. The protocol was immunoSEQ multiplex PCR, while the TCRdb copy is restricted to in-frame clones and leaves out a portion. The repertoire consists of around 57,000 clones, with around 94% occurring once and the leading ten covering less than 0.25%. This sequence originates from a female donor with multiple sclerosis, enrolled in a pregnancy study. This chain connects TRBV30 to TRBJ2-1, with 12 positions matching TRBD1. The sequencing used CD4+ T cells from peripheral blood mononuclear cells, collected in the third trimester of pregnancy. Written as DNA, the CDR3 is TGTGCCTGGGGGCCCGGGACAGGGGGCATCGGTGAGCAGTTCTTC. Translated, it gives CAWGPGTGGIGEQFF.